Included here is one T cell receptor (beta chain) sequence, with context. This sample stems from a study of blood T cell repertoires in COVID-19. The overall study: Specimens from acute and convalescent COVID-19 originated in the United States, Italy and Spain. PBMCs, B-cell-depleted T cells, or T cells provided the cDNA or gDNA that made up the material.

As handled by the study authors: Estimation of nucleated cell counts relied on the amplification of reference gene primers. Only in-frame clones appear in the TCRdb table, and some are missing; sequencing was by immunoSEQ multiplex PCR. V and J calls and clone size follow that table, whereas D and trimming were derived from the DNA. The sample has about 250,000 clones; more than 70% are singletons. The CDR3 extends over 15 amino acids. Germline values: CDR1 MGHDK, CDR2 SYGVNS. V lost 7 bases and J lost 2; bases outside the gene matches: 9. The sample taken for sequencing was peripheral blood. The chain uses TRBV25-1 and TRBJ1-2; TRBD1 matches at 8 bases. The TCR originated in a woman aged 40-49 years who had recovered from COVID-19. The CDR3 coding sequence is TGTGCCAGCACCCCCCCCGGACAGGGAAACTATGGCTACACCTTC. This sequence encodes CASTPPGQGNYGYTF.